Following are 5 T cell receptor beta chains from one sample sequenced in a study of T cells in Graves' hyperthyroidism and ophthalmopathy. Researchers took RNA transcripts and amplified the TCR beta CDR3 regions from them. The HTBI set primed first-round TCR CDR3 RT-PCR. TCRdb called the multiplex PCR reads again in MiXCR, with one record for every CDR3 protein. The sample includes over 400,000 distinct CDR3 sequences, 20% to 25% of them seen just once. The sample consisted of blood. The receptors derive from a woman in her sixties or seventies with Graves' ophthalmopathy.

The chain employs TRBV28 and TRBJ2-7; 7 nucleotides match TRBD1. CDR3 length equals 15 residues. The junction had 7 bases not matched to a gene; V was cut back by 2 bases and J by 3 bases. The germline CDR1 and CDR2 sequences are MDHEN and SYDVKM. The CDR3 here is CASSLRVQGHYEQYF. CDR3 DNA sequence: TGTGCCAGCAGTTTAAGGGTACAGGGGCACTACGAGCAGTACTTC.

Only a few counts were recorded for this clonotype. This chain links TRBV7-2 with TRBJ2-2; D remains unclear. Germline CDR1 and CDR2: SGHTA and FQGNSA. The length of the CDR3 is 14 residues. V was trimmed by 4 bases and J by 3 bases, leaving 9 bases between them. CDR3 DNA sequence: TGTGCCAGCAGCTCCTCGACCCACACCGGGGAGCTGTTTTTT. Amino acid sequence: CASSSSTHTGELFF.

J is TRBJ2-7 and V is TRBV28, with D tentatively TRBD2 (5 bases). This CDR3 has 14 residues. Germline V gene data show CDR1 as MDHEN and CDR2 as SYDVKM. V lost 4 bases, J lost 7 bases, and 17 bases lay in between. The CDR3 sequence: CASSSSRTWSEQYF. The CDR3 nucleotides read TGTGCCAGCAGTTCTTCCAGGACTTGGAGTGAGCAGTACTTC.

This clonotype was seen at least ten times. The CDR3 DNA reads as TGTGCCAGCAGTTCCCCTAGGGCTAGAGATACGCAGTATTTT. Residues: CASSSPRARDTQYF. The rearrangement joins TRBV28 to TRBJ2-3; D is ambiguous. The germline V gene encodes CDR1 MDHEN and CDR2 SYDVKM. Trimming took 4 bases from V and 5 from J, leaving 13 bases between them. This CDR3 spans 14 amino acids. Looking up the rest from reference TRBV28 and TRBJ2-3 gives the full variable domain: DVKVTQSSRYLVKRTGEKVFLECVQDMDHENMFWYRQDPGLGLRLIYFSYDVKMKEKGDIPEGYSVSREKKERFSLILESASTNQTSMYLCASSSPRARDTQYFGPGTRLTVL.

The rearrangement uses TRBV6-1 and TRBJ2-1; TRBD2 matches at 10 bases. Germline V gene data show CDR1 as MNHNS and CDR2 as SASEGT. The CDR3 is made up of 13 amino acids. V lost 6 bases and J lost 7; bases outside the gene matches: 3. The CDR3 DNA follows: TGTGCCAGCAGCGCGACTAGCGGGAATGAGCAGTTCTTC. Residues: CASSATSGNEQFF.